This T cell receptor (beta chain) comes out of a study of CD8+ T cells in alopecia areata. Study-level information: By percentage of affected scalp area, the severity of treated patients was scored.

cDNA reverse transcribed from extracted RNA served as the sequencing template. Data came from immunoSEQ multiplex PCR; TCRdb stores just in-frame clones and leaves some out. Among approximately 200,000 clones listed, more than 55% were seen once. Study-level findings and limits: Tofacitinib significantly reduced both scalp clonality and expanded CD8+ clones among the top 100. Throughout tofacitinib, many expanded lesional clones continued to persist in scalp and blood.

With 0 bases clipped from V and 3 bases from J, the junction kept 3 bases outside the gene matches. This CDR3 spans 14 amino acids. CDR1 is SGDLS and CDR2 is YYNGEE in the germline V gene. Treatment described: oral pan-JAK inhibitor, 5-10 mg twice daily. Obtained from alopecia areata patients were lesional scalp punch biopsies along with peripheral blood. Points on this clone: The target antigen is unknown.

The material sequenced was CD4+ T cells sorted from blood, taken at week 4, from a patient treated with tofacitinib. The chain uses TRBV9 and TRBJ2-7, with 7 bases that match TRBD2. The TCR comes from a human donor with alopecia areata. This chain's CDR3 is CASSVGGGVYEQYF. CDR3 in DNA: TGTGCCAGCAGCGTAGGCGGGGGAGTCTACGAGCAGTACTTC.